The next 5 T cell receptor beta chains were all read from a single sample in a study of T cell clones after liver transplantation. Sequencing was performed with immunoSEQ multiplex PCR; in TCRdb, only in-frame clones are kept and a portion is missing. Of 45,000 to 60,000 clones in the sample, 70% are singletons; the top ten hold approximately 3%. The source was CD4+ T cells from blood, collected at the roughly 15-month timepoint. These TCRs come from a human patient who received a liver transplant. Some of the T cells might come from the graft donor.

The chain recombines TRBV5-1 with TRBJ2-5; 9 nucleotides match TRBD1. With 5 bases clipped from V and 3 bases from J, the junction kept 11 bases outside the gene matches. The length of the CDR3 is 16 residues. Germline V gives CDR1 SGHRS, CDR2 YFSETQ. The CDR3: CASRTGGDWEEETQYF. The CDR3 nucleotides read TGCGCCAGCAGGACAGGGGGAGACTGGGAGGAAGAGACCCAGTACTTC. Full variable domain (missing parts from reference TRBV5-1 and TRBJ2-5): KAGVTQTPRYLIKTRGQQVTLSCSPISGHRSVSWYQQTPGQGLQFLFEYFSETQRNKGNFPGRFSGRQFSNSRSEMNVSTLELGDSALYLCASRTGGDWEEETQYFGPGTRLLVL.

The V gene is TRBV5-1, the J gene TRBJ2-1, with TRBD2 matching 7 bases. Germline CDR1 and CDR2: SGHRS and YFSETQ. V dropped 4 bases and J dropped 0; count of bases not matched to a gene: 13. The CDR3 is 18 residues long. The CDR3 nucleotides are TGCGCCAGCAGCCCCACCCTAAAGCGGGGTAGCTCCTACAATGAGCAGTTCTTC. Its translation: CASSPTLKRGSSYNEQFF.

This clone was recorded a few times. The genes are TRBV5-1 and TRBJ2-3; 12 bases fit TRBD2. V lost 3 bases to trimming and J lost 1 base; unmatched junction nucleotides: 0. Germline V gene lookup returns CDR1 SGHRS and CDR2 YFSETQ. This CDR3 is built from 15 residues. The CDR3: CASSWTSGGTDTQYF. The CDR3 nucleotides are TGCGCCAGCAGCTGGACTAGCGGGGGCACAGATACGCAGTATTTT.

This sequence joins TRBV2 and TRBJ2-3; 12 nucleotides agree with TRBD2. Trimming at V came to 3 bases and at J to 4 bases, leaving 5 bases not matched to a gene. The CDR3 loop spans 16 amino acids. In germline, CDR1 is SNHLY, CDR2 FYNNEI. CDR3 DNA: TGTGCCAGCAGTGATGGACTAGCGGGAAGGGCAGATACGCAGTATTTT. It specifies CASSDGLAGRADTQYF.

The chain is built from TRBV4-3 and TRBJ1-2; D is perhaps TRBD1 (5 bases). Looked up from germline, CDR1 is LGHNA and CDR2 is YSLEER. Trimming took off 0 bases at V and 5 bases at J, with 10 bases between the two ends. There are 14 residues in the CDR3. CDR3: CASSQDFEGYGYTF. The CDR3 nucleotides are TGCGCCAGCAGCCAAGATTTCGAGGGGTATGGCTACACCTTC.